Shown below are 13 T cell receptor beta chains from a single sample sequenced in a study of T cells in women clearing cervical HPV infection. TCRdb's copy holds only in-frame clones and misses some; the assay was immunoSEQ multiplex PCR. This table holds 40,000 or so clones. The sequencing input was blood buffy coat. The receptors originated from a woman aged 18 to 75 with a cervical HPV16 infection that either progressed to CIN3+ or cleared (not recorded which).

The covered CDR3 bases are TGTGCCAGCAGCTGGGGACTAGCGGTCTTAGCCAAAAACATT. This gives the protein CASSWGLAVLAKNI. The full CDR3 sequence reads CASSWGLAVLAKNIQYF. The chain has TRBV7-8 and TRBJ2-4; TRBD2 aligns across 11 bases. The read ends 3 residues early relative to the CDR3; the germline J gene fills the gap. Germline CDR1 reads SGHVS; CDR2 reads FQNEAQ. The J segment lost 0 bases and the V segment lost 4 bases, leaving 5 bases of the junction unmatched. The CDR3 is 17 residues long.

The part of the CDR3 DNA that was read is TGTGCCAGCAGCCACGAGGCGACC. It translates to CASSHEAT. The entire CDR3 is CASSHEATQYF. The rearrangement joins TRBV11-2 to TRBJ2-5; D ambiguous. The read finishes 3 residues shy of the CDR3 end, and the germline J gene is used to complete it. V lost 5 bases and J 7 bases, leaving 8 bases between the germline ends. The germline CDR1 and CDR2 sequences are SGHAT and FQNNGV. The CDR3 consists of 11 residues. The variable domain in full, with the rest retrieved from reference TRBV11-2 and TRBJ2-5, is EAGVAQSPRYKIIEKRQSVAFWCNPISGHATLYWYQQILGQGPKLLIQFQNNGVVDDSQLPKDRFSAERLKGVDSTLKIQPAKLEDSAVYLCASSHEATQYFGPGTRLLVL.

As concerns this clone: The read is 3 residues too short to cover the CDR3 end, so that end is filled in from the germline J gene. The rearrangement joins TRBV19 to TRBJ1-1; 7 nucleotides match TRBD1. The CDR3 runs 15 residues. Looked up from germline, CDR1 is LNHDA and CDR2 is SQIVND (reference sequence). Germline trimming cut 4 bases from V and 0 bases from J; bases unmatched to any gene: 5. The CDR3 loop is CASSNWTGMNTEAFF. Partial CDR3 DNA: TGTGCCAGTAGTAACTGGACAGGAATGAACACTGAA.

CDR3 loop: CASSEGVSRAFNQPQHF. Incomplete CDR3 DNA: TGTGCCAGCAGTGAAGGGGTTAGCAGGGCGTTCAATCAGCCC. The chain has TRBV2 and TRBJ1-5, with D perhaps matching TRBD1 (5 bases). The read ends 3 residues before the CDR3 terminus; that terminus is restored from the germline J gene. Trimming left V 1 base short and J 3 bases short, with 16 bases between. CDR1 and CDR2 from the germline V gene are SNHLY and FYNNEI. There are 17 residues in the CDR3.

About this clone: The read halts 3 residues ahead of the CDR3 end, with the missing end drawn from the germline J gene. The chain carries TRBV30 and TRBJ2-2; weak D call: TRBD2 (6 bases). The CDR3 runs 15 residues. V gave up 2 bases and J gave up 6 bases, with 16 bases separating them. CDR1 is GTSNPN, CDR2 SVGIG, per germline (reference sequence). Incomplete CDR3 DNA: TGTGCCTGGAGTAAAGGGACGGAGCGGGCCGGGGAG. It yields the protein CAWSKGTERAGE. The whole CDR3 is CAWSKGTERAGELFF.

A remark on this clone: The read ends 3 residues before the CDR3 terminus; that terminus is restored from the germline J gene. V usage is TRBV19 and J usage is TRBJ2-1, with a possible D match to TRBD1 (6 bases). The CDR3 runs 14 residues. The V gene's germline CDR1 is LNHDA and CDR2 SQIVND (reference sequence). Trimming stripped 2 bases from V and 6 bases from J, with 11 bases between. CDR3 DNA, as far as it was read: TGTGCCAGTAGTATACTGGGGGCTAGCAATGAG. Amino acid sequence: CASSILGASNE. The CDR3 reads in full as CASSILGASNEQFF.

About this clone itself: The sequence runs out 3 residues before the end of the CDR3; the remainder is reconstructed from the germline J gene. The chain is built from TRBV13 and TRBJ1-2; TRBD1 matches 7 bases. CDR3 length: 15 amino acids. Unmatched junction bases numbered 13, after V lost 8 bases and J lost 4 bases. Germline CDR1 is PRHDT and CDR2 is FYEKMQ (reference sequence). The CDR3: CASREGGGGSYGYTF. The part of the CDR3 DNA that was read is TGTGCCAGCCGCGAAGGTGGAGGGGGCAGCTATGGC.

About this clone: The missing CDR3 end, 3 residues past where the read stops, is filled in from the germline J gene. The chain couples TRBV19 to TRBJ2-1; a weak D match, TRBD2 (6 bases). Germline lookup yields CDR1 LNHDA and CDR2 SQIVND (reference sequence). V lost 2 bases and J 3 bases, leaving 17 bases between the germline ends. This CDR3 is built from 17 residues. The CDR3 DNA, read in part, is TGTGCCAGTAGTATAACCCACGGGATAGCGGACTACAATGAG. Residues: CASSITHGIADYNE. The entire CDR3 sequence reads CASSITHGIADYNEQFF.

For this clone: Read sequence stops 3 residues before the CDR3 end, and the germline J gene provides the missing end. The chain recombines TRBV5-1 with TRBJ1-2; TRBD1 might be the D (5 bases). This CDR3 comprises 13 residues. Germline V lookup: CDR1 SGHRS, CDR2 YFSETQ. Trimming removed 4 bases from V and 6 bases from J, with 13 bases in between. CDR3 amino acids: CASSVNGGDGYTF. The CDR3 DNA, read in part, is TGCGCCAGCAGCGTCAACGGGGGGGATGGC.

About this clone: The DNA ends 3 residues before the CDR3 does, and the rest of the CDR3 is filled in from the germline J gene. V usage is TRBV6-2 or TRBV6-3 and J usage is TRBJ2-5, with 7 bases identical to TRBD2. Germline loops: CDR1 MNHEY, CDR2 SVGEGT. The CDR3 runs to 13 residues. Trimming took 10 bases from V and 3 from J; bases not matched to a gene: 8. The part of the CDR3 DNA that was read is TGTGCCACTGCGGGGGTTGGGAAAGAGACC. This gives the protein CATAGVGKET. The CDR3 reads in full as CATAGVGKETQYF.

Comments on this clone: The read finishes 3 residues shy of the CDR3 end, and the germline J gene is used to complete it. The chain employs TRBV5-1 and TRBJ2-5, with 7 bases lining up with TRBD2. Per germline, CDR1 SGHRS and CDR2 YFSETQ. V shed 0 bases and J 4 bases; nucleotides not matched to a gene: 6. The CDR3 has 15 amino acids. The chain's CDR3 is CASSLALAEGETQYF. The CDR3 bases that were read are TGCGCCAGCAGCTTGGCTCTAGCGGAGGGAGAGACC.

Regarding this clone: The read finishes 3 residues shy of the CDR3 end, and the germline J gene is used to complete it. The chain joins TRBV20-1 to TRBJ2-7; 8 nucleotides line up with TRBD2. Germline CDR1 DFQATT, CDR2 SNEGSKA (reference sequence). This CDR3 has 14 residues. Losses at the gene ends were 5 bases for V and 3 bases for J; bases not matched to a gene: 9. The CDR3 region is CSAEGQAGVYEQYF. The CDR3 DNA, read in part, is TGCAGTGCTGAGGGGCAAGCGGGAGTCTACGAG.

CDR3 loop: CAWKGGLAITGELFF. CDR3 DNA, as far as it was read: TGTGCCTGGAAAGGCGGTCTAGCCATAACCGGGGAG. The rearrangement links TRBV30 to TRBJ2-2, with a weak D call TRBD2 (5 bases). The sequenced fragment ends 3 residues before the CDR3 boundary, so the rest is inferred from the germline J gene. Germline values: CDR1 GTSNPN, CDR2 SVGIG (reference sequence). The CDR3 consists of 15 residues. V gave up 4 bases and J gave up 5 bases, with 17 bases separating them.